This T cell receptor (beta chain) is drawn from a study of blood T cell repertoires in COVID-19. Germline V gene lookup returns CDR1 SNHLY and CDR2 FYNNEI. V lost 4 bases to trimming and J lost 1 base, with 10 bases between them. The CDR3 sequence is 15 residues long. The table came from immunoSEQ multiplex PCR; TCRdb's copy has only in-frame clones and leaves some out. The repertoire holds some 70,000 clones, 65% to 85% seen once, with over 10% in the top ten. The sequence was collected from a man aged 50 or older with COVID-19, enrolled during active disease. The sample taken for sequencing was peripheral blood. The V and J genes are TRBV2 and TRBJ2-2; D gene uncertain. The CDR3 region is CASSVEQLNTGELFF. The CDR3 coding sequence is TGTGCCAGCAGTGTGGAACAGTTGAACACCGGGGAGCTGTTTTTT.